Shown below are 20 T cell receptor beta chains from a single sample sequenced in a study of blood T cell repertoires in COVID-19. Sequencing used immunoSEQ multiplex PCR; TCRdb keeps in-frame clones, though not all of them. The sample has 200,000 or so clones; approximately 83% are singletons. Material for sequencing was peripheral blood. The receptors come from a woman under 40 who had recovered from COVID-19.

CDR3 DNA: TGTGCCAGCAGGGAGGGGCGAGCTCCCGGGGAGCTGTTTTTT. Protein product: CASREGRAPGELFF. J is TRBJ2-2 and V is TRBV28; possibly TRBD2 for D (6 bases). The CDR3 contains 14 residues. Trimming removed 6 bases from V and 6 bases from J, with 14 bases in between. The germline CDR1 and CDR2 sequences are MDHEN and SYDVKM. The variable domain in full, completed from reference TRBV28 and TRBJ2-2, reads DVKVTQSSRYLVKRTGEKVFLECVQDMDHENMFWYRQDPGLGLRLIYFSYDVKMKEKGDIPEGYSVSREKKERFSLILESASTNQTSMYLCASREGRAPGELFFGEGSRLTVL.

Here the CDR3 DNA reads TGTGCCAGCAGTTCCTACAGGGATTCAATGGCTTTCTTT. Translation gives CASSSYRDSMAFF. This chain connects TRBV27 to TRBJ1-1, with D tentatively TRBD1 (6 bases). CDR1 and CDR2 (germline): MNHEY, SMNVEV (reference sequence). Trimming pared 4 bases from V and 11 bases from J, leaving 17 bases between. The CDR3 is 13 residues long.

CDR3 sequence: CASSLVSGKNSPLHF. DNA of the CDR3: TGTGCCAGCAGCTTAGTCTCAGGGAAAAATTCACCCCTCCACTTT. This chain uses TRBV7-8 with TRBJ1-6, with D maybe TRBD1 (5 bases). V lost 1 base, J lost 7 bases, and 11 bases lay in between. This CDR3 has 15 residues. Per the germline V gene, CDR1 is SGHVS and CDR2 is FQNEAQ.

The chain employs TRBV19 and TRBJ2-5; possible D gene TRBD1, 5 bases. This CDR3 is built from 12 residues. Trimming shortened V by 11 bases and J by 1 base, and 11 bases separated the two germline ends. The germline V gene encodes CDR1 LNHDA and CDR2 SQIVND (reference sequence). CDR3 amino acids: CAGLGAQETQYF. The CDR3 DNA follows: TGTGCCGGCCTTGGGGCCCAAGAGACCCAGTACTTC.

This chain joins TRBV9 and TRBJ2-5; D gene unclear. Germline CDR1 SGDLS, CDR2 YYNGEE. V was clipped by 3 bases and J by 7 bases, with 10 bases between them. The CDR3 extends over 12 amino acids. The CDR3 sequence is CASSASLGTQYF. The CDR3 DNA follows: TGTGCCAGCAGCGCCTCCCTAGGGACCCAGTACTTC.

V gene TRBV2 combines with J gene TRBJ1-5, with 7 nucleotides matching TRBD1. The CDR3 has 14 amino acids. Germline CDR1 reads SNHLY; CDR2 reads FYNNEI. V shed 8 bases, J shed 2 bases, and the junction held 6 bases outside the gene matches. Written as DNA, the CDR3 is TGTGCCAGCGCAGACAGGGTGGGCAATCAGCCCCAGCATTTT. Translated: CASADRVGNQPQHF.

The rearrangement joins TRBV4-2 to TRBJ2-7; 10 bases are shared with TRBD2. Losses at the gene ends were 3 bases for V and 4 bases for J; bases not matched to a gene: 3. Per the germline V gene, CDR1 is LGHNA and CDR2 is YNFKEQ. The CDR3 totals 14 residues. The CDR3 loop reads CASSHRTSGYEQYF. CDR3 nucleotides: TGTGCCAGCAGCCATAGGACTAGCGGTTACGAGCAGTACTTC.

CDR3 sequence reads: CASSRTSGQETQYF. The DNA of the CDR3 is TGTGCCAGCAGCCGGACTAGCGGGCAAGAGACCCAGTACTTC. V is TRBV4-2 and J is TRBJ2-5; 11 nucleotides match TRBD2. From germline, CDR1 is LGHNA and CDR2 YNFKEQ. Trimming at V came to 4 bases and at J to 2 bases, leaving 0 bases not matched to a gene. The CDR3 is 14 amino acids.

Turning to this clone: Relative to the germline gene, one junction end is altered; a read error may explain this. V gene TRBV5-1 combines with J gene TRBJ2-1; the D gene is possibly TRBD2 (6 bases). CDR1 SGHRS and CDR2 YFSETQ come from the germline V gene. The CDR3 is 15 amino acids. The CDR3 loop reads CASSLELASHHGWVF. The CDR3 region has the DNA TGCGCCAGCAGCTTGGAACTAGCAAGCCACCATGGCTGGGTCTTC.

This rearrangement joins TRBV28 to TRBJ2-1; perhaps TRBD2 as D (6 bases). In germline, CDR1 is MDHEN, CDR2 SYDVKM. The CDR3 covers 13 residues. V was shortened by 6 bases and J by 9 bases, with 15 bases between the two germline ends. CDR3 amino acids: CASRPGLHIEQFF. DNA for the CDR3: TGTGCCAGCAGGCCGGGACTCCACATTGAGCAGTTCTTC.

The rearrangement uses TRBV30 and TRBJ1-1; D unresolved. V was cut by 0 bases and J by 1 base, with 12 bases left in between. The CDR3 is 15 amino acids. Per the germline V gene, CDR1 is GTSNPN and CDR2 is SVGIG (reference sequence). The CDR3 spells CAWSVGVVGNTEAFF. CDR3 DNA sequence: TGTGCCTGGAGTGTGGGCGTCGTTGGGAACACTGAAGCTTTCTTT.

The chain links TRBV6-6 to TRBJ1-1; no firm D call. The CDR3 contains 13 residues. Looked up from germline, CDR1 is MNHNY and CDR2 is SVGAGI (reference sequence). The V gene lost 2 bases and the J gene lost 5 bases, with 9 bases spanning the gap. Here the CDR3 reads CASSYPTGTEAFF. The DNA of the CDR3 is TGTGCCAGCAGTTACCCCACGGGAACTGAAGCTTTCTTT.

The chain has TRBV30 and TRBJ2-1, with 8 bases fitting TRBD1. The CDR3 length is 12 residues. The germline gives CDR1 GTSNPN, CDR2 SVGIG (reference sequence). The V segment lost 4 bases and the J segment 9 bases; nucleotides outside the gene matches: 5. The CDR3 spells CAWTDRASEQFF. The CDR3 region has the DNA TGTGCCTGGACGGACAGGGCAAGTGAGCAGTTCTTC.

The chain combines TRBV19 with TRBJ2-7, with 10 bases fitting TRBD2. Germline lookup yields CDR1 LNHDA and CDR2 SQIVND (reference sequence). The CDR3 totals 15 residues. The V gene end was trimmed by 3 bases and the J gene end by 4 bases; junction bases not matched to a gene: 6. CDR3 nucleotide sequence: TGTGCCAGTAGTATCGACGGACTAGCGGTTTACGAGCAGTACTTC. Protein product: CASSIDGLAVYEQYF. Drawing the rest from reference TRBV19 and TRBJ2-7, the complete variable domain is DGGITQSPKYLFRKEGQNVTLSCEQNLNHDAMYWYRQDPGQGLRLIYYSQIVNDFQKGDIAEGYSVSREKKESFPLTVTSAQKNPTAFYLCASSIDGLAVYEQYFGPGTRLTVT.

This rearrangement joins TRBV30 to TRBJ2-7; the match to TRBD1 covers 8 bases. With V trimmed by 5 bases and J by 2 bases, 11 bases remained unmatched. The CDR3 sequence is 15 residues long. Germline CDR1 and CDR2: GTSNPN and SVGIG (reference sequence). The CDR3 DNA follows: TGTGCCTGGGGAGATCCGGGACAGGTTCCCTACGAGCAGTACTTC. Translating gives CAWGDPGQVPYEQYF.

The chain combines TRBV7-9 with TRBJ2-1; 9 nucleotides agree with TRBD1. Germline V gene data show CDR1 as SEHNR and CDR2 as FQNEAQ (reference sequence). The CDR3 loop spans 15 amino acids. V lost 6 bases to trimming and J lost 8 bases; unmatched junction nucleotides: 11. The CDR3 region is CASSWAGTGYDEQFF. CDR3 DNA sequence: TGTGCCAGCAGTTGGGCCGGGACAGGGTACGATGAGCAGTTCTTC.

CDR3 amino acids: CATRETRGTEAFF. The CDR3 region has the DNA TGTGCCACCAGGGAGACCCGAGGCACTGAAGCTTTCTTT. This rearrangement joins TRBV24-1 to TRBJ1-1; no firm D call. Germline lookup yields CDR1 KGHDR and CDR2 SFDVKD. The CDR3 length is 13 residues. V was shortened by 7 bases and J by 4 bases, with 12 bases between the two germline ends.

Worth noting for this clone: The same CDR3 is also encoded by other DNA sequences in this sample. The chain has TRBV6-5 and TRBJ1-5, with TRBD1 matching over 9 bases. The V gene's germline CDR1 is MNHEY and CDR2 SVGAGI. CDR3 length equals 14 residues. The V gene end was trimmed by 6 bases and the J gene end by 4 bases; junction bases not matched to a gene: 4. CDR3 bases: TGTGCCAGCAGGATGACAGGGGGAAATCAGCCCCAGCATTTT. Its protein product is CASRMTGGNQPQHF.

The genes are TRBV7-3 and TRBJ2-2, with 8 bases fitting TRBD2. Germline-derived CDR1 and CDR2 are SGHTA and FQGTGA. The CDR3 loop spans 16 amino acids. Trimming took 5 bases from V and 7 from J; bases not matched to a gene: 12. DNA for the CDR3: TGTGCCAGCAGCCCTAATATCCCACTAGCGGTCGGGGAGCTGTTTTTT. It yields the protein CASSPNIPLAVGELFF.

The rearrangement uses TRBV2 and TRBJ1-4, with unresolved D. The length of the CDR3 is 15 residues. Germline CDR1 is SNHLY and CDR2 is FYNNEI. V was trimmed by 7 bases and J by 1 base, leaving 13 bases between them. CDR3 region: CASIHWARTNEKLFF. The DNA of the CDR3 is TGTGCCAGCATTCACTGGGCCAGAACTAATGAAAAACTGTTTTTT.